This record concerns one T cell receptor (beta chain) sequence. This receptor's antigen is unknown. No much larger clone is present one base from it, and per-base qualities are unavailable. Participants in the prospective study were enrolled through a virtual design, were aged roughly 18 to 100 years, and lived in under 25 United States geographic areas. To assign participants to cohorts, the prospective study relied on clinical history that participants themselves reported in a screening survey and a study questionnaire. ImmuneRACE Cohort 3 recovered participants were defined by two consecutive negative NP/OP PCR tests, healthcare professional clearance, or symptom resolution. In the prospective study, mobile phlebotomists collected whole blood, serum and a nasopharyngeal or oropharyngeal swab from each participant. Participants in the prospective study had the option to provide additional blood draws and questionnaires over a roughly 2-month period. Before DNA extraction, prospective study blood samples were shipped either frozen or at room temperature.

The sample originates from a study of blood T cell repertoires in COVID-19 (dated by TCRdb to about 2020). Regarding the complete study: Collaborator samples came from the United States, Italy and Spain and covered acute and convalescent phases of COVID-19. The repertoires were made available in a free public database intended to serve as a resource for research on the immune response to SARS-CoV-2. The material from the prospective study consisted of cDNA or gDNA derived from T cells, B-cell-depleted T cells, or PBMCs. Where available, HLA class I and class II types were obtained from metadata supplied by the sample provider rather than from assay-based typing. The samples were drawn from two sources: the first 160 participants of the ongoing ImmuneRACE study, and 1,200 or so subjects contributed by 6 global collaborators. Nearly every sample came with metadata listing a de-identified subject ID, COVID-19 status, age in years and sex. Subjects who had been exposed to COVID-19, were actively infected with it, or had recovered from it provided the deeply sampled blood TCRbeta repertoires that made up the dataset. Results the study describes overall, beyond this receptor: The amount of clinical and demographic metadata varied by source and participant and was provided uncurated.

The immunoSEQ Assay, a bias-controlled multiplex PCR, was used to amplify TCRbeta CDR3 regions from genomic DNA. The authors' pipeline ran thus. Within the assay, amplification of reference gene primers was used to estimate how many nucleated cells each sample contained. To quantify the absolute abundance of each unique TCRbeta CDR3 rearrangement, sequence reads were collapsed and filtered. For each sample, productive Simpson clonality was calculated by taking the square root of Simpson's diversity index across productive rearrangements. The immuneACCESS repertoire file appears here via TCRdb, limited to in-frame rearrangements. These files lack a portion of the clones; in checked studies, under half of the deficit traces to unresolved V genes, and the cause of the others is not known. The D gene and trimming were derived from the DNA, and the V and J assignments and clone size from that table. Across this sample there are just over 300,000 clones, with more than 75% seen only once. The leading ten clones occupy about 4.6% of the sample.

The germline V gene encodes CDR1 MDHEN and CDR2 SYDVKM. V is reduced by 8 bases and J by 5 bases, leaving a spacing of 6 bases between them. Its CDR3 holds 11 amino acids, cysteine through phenylalanine. Only the CDR3 region is kept as DNA, spanning 33 bases read in frame from base 1. This sequence was found in a man aged 25-45 years who had recovered from COVID-19. In this chain, TRBV28 is recombined with TRBJ1-4, with the D gene not confidently named. The sample consisted of PBMCs or T cells enriched from blood (not recorded which). The CDR3 amino acid sequence is: CASRENEKLFF. The nucleotide sequence is TGTGCCAGCCGGGAGAATGAAAAACTGTTTTTT.